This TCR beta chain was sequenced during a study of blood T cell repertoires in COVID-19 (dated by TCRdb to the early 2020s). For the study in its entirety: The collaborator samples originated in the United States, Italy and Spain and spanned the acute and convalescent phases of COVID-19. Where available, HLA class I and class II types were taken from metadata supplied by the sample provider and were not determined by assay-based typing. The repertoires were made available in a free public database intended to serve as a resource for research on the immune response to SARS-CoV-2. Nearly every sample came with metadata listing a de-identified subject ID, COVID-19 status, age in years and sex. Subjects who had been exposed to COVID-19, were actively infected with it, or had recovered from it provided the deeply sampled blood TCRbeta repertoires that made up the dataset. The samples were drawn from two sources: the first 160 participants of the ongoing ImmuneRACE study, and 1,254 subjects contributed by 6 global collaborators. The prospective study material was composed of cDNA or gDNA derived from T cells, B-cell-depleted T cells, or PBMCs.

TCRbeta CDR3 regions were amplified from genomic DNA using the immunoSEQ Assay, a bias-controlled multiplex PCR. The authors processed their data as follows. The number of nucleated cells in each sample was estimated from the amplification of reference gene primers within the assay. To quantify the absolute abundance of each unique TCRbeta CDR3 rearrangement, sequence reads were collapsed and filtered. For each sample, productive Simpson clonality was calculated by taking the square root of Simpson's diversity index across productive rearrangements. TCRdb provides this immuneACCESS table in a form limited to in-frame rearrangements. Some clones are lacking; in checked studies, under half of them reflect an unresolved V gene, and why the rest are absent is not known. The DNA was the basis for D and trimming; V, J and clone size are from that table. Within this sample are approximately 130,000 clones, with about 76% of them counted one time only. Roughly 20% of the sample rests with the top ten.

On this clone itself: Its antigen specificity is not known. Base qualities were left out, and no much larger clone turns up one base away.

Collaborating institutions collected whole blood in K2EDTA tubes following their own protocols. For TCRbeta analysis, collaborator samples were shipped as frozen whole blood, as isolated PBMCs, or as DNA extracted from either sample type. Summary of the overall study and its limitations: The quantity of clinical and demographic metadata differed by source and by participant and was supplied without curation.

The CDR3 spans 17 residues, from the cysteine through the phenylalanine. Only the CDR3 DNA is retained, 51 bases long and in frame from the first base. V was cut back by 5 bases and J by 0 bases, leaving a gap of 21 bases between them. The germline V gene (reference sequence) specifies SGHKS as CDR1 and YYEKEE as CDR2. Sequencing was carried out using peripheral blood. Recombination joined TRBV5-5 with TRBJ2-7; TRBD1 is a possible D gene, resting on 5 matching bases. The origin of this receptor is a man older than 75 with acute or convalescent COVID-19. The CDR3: CASRRVLDSSSSYEQYF. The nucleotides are TGTGCCAGCAGGCGCGTCCTCGACAGTTCCAGCTCCTACGAGCAGTACTTC.